This T cell receptor (beta chain) came from a study of OX40 agonist ivuxolimab in advanced cancers. Describing the broader study: Ivuxolimab, which targeted the costimulatory receptor OX40 (CD134), was an agonistic, fully human IgG2 monoclonal antibody. The paper reports the monotherapy dose-escalation portion (N = 52 patients) of the phase I ivuxolimab trial. Three dose-escalation patients achieved partial responses, one with hepatocellular carcinoma and two with cutaneous melanoma. Intravenous ivuxolimab was administered to patients every 2 weeks at six dose levels: 0.01, 0.1, 0.3, 1.5, 3 and 10 mg/kg. Peripheral TCRbeta sequencing aimed to test whether ivuxolimab altered TCR sequence diversity and caused clonal T-cell expansion. Patients were allowed to have had prior anti-PD-1, anti-PD-L1 or anti-CTLA-4 therapy, and roughly 40% of the dose-escalation patients had been treated with checkpoint inhibitors. Of the approximately 50 dose-escalation patients, hepatocellular carcinoma was present in 19, melanoma in around 15, renal cell carcinoma in 9 and head and neck cancer in 9. A male proportion of roughly 85% and a mean age of 60 years, ranging from about 23 to 79, were recorded for the dose-escalation cohort. Beyond this particular receptor, the publication reports: Antigen specificity was not determined for the clonally expanded peripheral T cells. Clonal expansion of both CD4+ and CD8+ blood T cells was observed from baseline to week 6 at doses 0.1 to 3.0 mg/kg. In the 0.1-3.0 mg/kg groups, partial responders were among the patients with the lowest normalized peripheral clonal expansion, particularly in CD8+ T cells. After ivuxolimab, more expanded clones were found on average in CD8+ T cells than in CD4+ T cells. Low levels of normalized T-cell clonal expansion were also seen in some nonresponding patients.

Reading from cysteine to phenylalanine, the CDR3 counts 12 amino acids. Only the CDR3 region is kept as DNA, spanning 36 bases read in frame from base 1. The germline V gene provides CDR1 MRHNA and CDR2 SNTAGT. V lost 9 bases and J lost 8 bases; the stretch between them is 16 bases long. As to this clone: Its antigen is not yet known. Qualities for individual bases were not recorded, and no much larger clone is one base off.

The trial excluded patients who had a history of autoimmune disease or were on systemic immunosuppression. Peripheral blood for TCR sequencing was collected from all dose cohorts at baseline, on cycle 4 day 1, and on cycle 7 day 1. The samples were drawn from a first-in-human, open-label, multicenter phase I dose-escalation trial of ivuxolimab. Adults with locally advanced or metastatic melanoma, renal cell, hepatocellular, or head and neck squamous cell carcinoma were enrolled in the trial. Before TCR sequencing, CD4+ T cells and CD8+ T cells were sorted from peripheral blood as separate populations. Genomic DNA was isolated from the sorted cells so that the TCRbeta CDR3 region could be sequenced. The immunoSEQ Assay was used to sequence the TCRbeta CDR3 regions. TCRdb took over this immuneACCESS table, retaining in-frame rearrangements with V and J assigned. Such tables are incomplete; in checked studies, under half of the missing clones stem from an unresolved V gene, and the remainder is unexplained. A total of around 70,000 clones appear in this sample, about 82% of them only once. 6.9% of the sample is in the top ten clones.

The specimen comprised CD4+ or CD8+ T cells sorted from blood, sampled in a trial of the OX40 agonist ivuxolimab. The TCR was taken from an adult with an advanced solid tumor such as melanoma, head and neck, liver or kidney cancer. The rearrangement joined TRBV6-4 to TRBJ1-2; the D segment could be TRBD1, given 5 matching bases. The CDR3 corresponds to CARNSGGGGYTF. The nucleotide sequence reads as follows: TGTGCCAGAAACTCGGGCGGGGGGGGCTACACCTTC.